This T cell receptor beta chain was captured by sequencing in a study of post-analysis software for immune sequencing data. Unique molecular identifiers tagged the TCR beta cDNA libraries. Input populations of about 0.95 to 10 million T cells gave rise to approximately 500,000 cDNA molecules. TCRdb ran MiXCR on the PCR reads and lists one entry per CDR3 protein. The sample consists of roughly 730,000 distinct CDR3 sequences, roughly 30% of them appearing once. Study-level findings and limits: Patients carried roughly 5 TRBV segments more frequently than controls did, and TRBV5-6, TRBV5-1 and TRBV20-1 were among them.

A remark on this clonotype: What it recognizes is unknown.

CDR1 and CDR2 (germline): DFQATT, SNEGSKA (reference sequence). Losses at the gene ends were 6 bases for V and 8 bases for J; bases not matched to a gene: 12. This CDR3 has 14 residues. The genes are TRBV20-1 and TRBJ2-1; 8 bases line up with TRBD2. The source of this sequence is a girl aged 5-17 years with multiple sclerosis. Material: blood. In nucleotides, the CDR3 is TGCAGTGCCCCCCGGGGGGGTTCTTGGGATGAGCAGTTCTTC. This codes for CSAPRGGSWDEQFF.